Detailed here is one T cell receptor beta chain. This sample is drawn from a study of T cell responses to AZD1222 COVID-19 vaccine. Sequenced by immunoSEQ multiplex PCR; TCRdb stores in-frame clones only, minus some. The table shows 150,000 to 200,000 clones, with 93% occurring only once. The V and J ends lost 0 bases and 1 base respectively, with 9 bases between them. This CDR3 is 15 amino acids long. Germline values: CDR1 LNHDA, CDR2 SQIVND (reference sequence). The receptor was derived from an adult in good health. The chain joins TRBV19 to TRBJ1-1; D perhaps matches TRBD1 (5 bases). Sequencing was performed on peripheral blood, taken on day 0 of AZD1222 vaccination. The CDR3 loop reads CASSIERGRNTEAFF. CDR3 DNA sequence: TGTGCCAGTAGTATAGAGAGGGGTCGGAACACTGAAGCTTTCTTT. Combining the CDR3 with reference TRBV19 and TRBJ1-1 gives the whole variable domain DGGITQSPKYLFRKEGQNVTLSCEQNLNHDAMYWYRQDPGQGLRLIYYSQIVNDFQKGDIAEGYSVSREKKESFPLTVTSAQKNPTAFYLCASSIERGRNTEAFFGQGTRLTVV.